This T cell receptor beta chain emerged from a study of Tregs in tolerant kidney transplant recipients (dated 2019 in TCRdb). Regarding the complete study: TCRbeta sequencing was used in the study to identify donor-specific regulatory T cells before combined kidney and bone marrow transplantation, and the identified cells were then tracked after transplant. In a few healthy controls, several methods of expanding Tregs specific for an allogeneic donor were compared by TCRbeta repertoire sequencing.

Turning to this clone: Its antigen is currently not known. No base qualities exist here, and no much larger clone lies one base off it.

Thawed PBMCs were FACS-sorted into unstimulated Tregs (CD4+CD25+CD127-), CD4+ non-Tregs (CD4+CD25-), CD4 cells and CD8 cells. Blood from healthy controls was obtained either from healthy volunteers or as purchased buffy coats. Healthy control blood was processed to PBMCs by Ficoll density gradient and cryopreserved, and patient PBMCs were collected before and after transplant. Genomic DNA was extracted from sorted cells with the QIAGEN DNeasy Blood and Tissue Kit for TCRbeta CDR3 sequencing. Through immunoSEQ, high-throughput TCRbeta CDR3 sequencing was done commercially, including PCR amplification with internal controls and bias correction. Under the source paper's analysis protocol: A unique productive TCRbeta sequence was defined by the CDR3 nucleotide sequence when primers matched, and otherwise by the CDR3 amino acid sequence together with the Vbeta and Jbeta genes. To correct sorting error, sequences shared between sorted populations at a frequency ratio of 2:1 or less were removed; the rest were assigned to the higher population. A sequence was defined as donor-reactive if the sequence was expanded at least 5-fold in CFSE-low cells compared with unstimulated cells and had a frequency of at least 0.01% in CFSE-low cells. Repertoire divergence was quantified by Jensen-Shannon divergence using the top 100 TCRbeta sequences ranked by frequency. When a sample had multiple sequencing runs, each run was corrected for sorting error separately and the runs were then pooled. The immuneACCESS repertoire file appears here via TCRdb, limited to in-frame rearrangements. These files lack a portion of the clones; in checked studies, under half of the deficit traces to unresolved V genes, and the cause of the others is not known. From that table come the V and J calls and clone size; the DNA was used to work out D and trimming. The sample includes 240,000 or so clones, with roughly four fifths observed a single time. Together, the top ten hold approximately 0.69% of the sample.

Overall results and qualifications from the work: The most biologically relevant and donor-specific TCRbeta repertoire appeared to be identified by expanding Tregs with activated donor B cells. Because only a small number of patients were included, the study had limitations, and the results will need to be validated in larger populations as well as under other immunosuppression protocols. Biological reproducibility was not examined directly, but technical replication error appeared to be minimal.

CDR1 and CDR2 (SEHNR, FQNEAQ) derive from the germline V gene (reference sequence). Trimmed from V: 4 bases; trimmed from J: 4 bases; junction bases lacking a gene match: 7. The CDR3 has 15 amino acids, counting the end cysteine and phenylalanine. The only DNA kept is the CDR3, 45 bases in frame from the first base. The clonotype was recovered from a human donor in good health. Here the chain combines TRBV7-9 and TRBJ1-3; 7 bases in the junction line up with TRBD1. The sequenced sample was CD4+ T cells from blood. The sequence in DNA is TGTGCCAGCAGCTCCGAGGGACAGATCGGAAACACCATATATTTT. This translates into CASSSEGQIGNTIYF.